A single TCR beta chain is shown here with its context. Germline V lookup: CDR1 GTSNPN, CDR2 SVGIG (reference sequence). This CDR3 is 12 amino acids long. Trimming took off 2 bases at V and 5 bases at J, with 9 bases between the two ends. The sample originates from a study of blood T cell repertoires in COVID-19. TCRdb's table, derived via immunoSEQ multiplex PCR, lists solely in-frame clones and lacks some. This table has approximately 250,000 clones, over 80% appearing once. Seattle patients were enrolled during active infection and followed longitudinally. The sequence was obtained from a woman aged 70 to 79 with COVID-19, enrolled during active disease. This chain connects TRBV30 to TRBJ1-1; D call uncertain. The specimen was peripheral blood. The CDR3 region is CAWSTRLTEAFF. The CDR3 DNA reads as TGTGCCTGGAGTACTAGACTGACTGAAGCTTTCTTT.